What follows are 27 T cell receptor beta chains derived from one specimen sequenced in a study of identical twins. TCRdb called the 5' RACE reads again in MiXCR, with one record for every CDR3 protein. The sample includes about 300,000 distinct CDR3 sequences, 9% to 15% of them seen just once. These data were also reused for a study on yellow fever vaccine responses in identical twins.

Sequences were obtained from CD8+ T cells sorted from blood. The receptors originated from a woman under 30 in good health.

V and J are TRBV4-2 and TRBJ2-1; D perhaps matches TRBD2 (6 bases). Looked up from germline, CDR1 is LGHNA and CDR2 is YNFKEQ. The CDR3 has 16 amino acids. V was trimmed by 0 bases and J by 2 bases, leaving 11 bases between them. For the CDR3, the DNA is TGTGCCAGCAGCCAAGATCCCCCGGGAGCCTACAATGAGCAGTTCTTC. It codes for CASSQDPPGAYNEQFF.

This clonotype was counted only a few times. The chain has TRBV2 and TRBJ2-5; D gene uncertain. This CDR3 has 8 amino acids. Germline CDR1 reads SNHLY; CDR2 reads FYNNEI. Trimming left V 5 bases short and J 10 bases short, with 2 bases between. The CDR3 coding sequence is TGTGCCAGCAGTAACCAGTACTTC. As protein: CASSNQYF.

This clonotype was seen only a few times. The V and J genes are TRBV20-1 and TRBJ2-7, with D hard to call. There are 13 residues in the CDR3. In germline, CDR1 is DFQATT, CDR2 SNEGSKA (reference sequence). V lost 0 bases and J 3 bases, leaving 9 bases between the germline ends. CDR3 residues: CSARDLDGYEQYV. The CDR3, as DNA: TGCAGTGCTAGAGATCTGGACGGCTACGAGCAGTACGTC.

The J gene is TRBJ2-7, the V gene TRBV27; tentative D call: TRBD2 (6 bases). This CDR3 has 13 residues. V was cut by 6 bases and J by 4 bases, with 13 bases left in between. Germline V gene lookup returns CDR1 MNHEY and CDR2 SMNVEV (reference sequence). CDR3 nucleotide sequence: TGTGCCAGCAGCCTGACTAGTTTGTACGAGCAGTACTTC. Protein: CASSLTSLYEQYF.

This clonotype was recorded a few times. The CDR3 loop reads CASSDVPTAVIQETQYF. Written as DNA, the CDR3 is TGTGCCAGCAGTGATGTCCCAACGGCAGTAATACAAGAGACCCAGTACTTC. The rearrangement links TRBV2 to TRBJ2-5; no definite D call. Germline lookup yields CDR1 SNHLY and CDR2 FYNNEI. V was shortened by 3 bases and J by 2 bases, with 19 bases between the two germline ends. This CDR3 spans 17 amino acids. The whole variable domain, remainder taken from reference TRBV2 and TRBJ2-5, is EPEVTQTPSHQVTQMGQEVILRCVPISNHLYFYWYRQILGQKVEFLVSFYNNEISEKSEIFDDQFSVERPDGSNFTLKIRSTKLEDSAMYFCASSDVPTAVIQETQYFGPGTRLLVL.

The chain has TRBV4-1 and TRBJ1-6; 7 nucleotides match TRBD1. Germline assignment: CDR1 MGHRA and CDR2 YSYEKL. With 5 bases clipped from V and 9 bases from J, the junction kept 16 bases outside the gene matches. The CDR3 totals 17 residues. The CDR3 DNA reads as TGCGCCAGCAGCACCCACCAAAAGACAGGGAACCCTTCACCCCTCCACTTT. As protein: CASSTHQKTGNPSPLHF.

CDR3 coding DNA: TGTGCCAGCAGTTTCGTTAGCGGGAGTAGTTACGAGCAGTACTTC. This codes for CASSFVSGSSYEQYF. The rearrangement links TRBV27 to TRBJ2-7; 9 nucleotides line up with TRBD2. The CDR3 is made up of 15 amino acids. After removal of 3 bases from V and 4 bases from J, the junction contained 7 bases not matched to a gene. Germline-derived CDR1 and CDR2 are MNHEY and SMNVEV (reference sequence).

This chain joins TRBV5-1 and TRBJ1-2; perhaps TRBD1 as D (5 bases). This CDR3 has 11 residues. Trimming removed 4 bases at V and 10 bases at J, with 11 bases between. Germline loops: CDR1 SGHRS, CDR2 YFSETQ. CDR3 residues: CASSGGQVYTF. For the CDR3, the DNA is TGCGCCAGCAGCGGCGGACAAGTCTACACCTTC.

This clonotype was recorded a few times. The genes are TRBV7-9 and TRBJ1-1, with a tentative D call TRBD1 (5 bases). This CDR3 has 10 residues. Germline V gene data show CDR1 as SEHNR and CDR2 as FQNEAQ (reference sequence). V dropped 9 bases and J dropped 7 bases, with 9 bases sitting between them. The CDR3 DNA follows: TGTGCCAGTGGGGACGGTGAAGCTTTCTTT. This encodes CASGDGEAFF.

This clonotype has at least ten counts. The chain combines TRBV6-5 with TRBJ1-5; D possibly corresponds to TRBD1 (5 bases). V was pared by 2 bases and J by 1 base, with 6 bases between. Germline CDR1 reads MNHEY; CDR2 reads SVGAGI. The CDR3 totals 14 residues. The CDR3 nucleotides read TGTGCCAGCAGTTACGGGGGGAGCAATCAGCCCCAGCATTTT. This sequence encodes CASSYGGSNQPQHF.

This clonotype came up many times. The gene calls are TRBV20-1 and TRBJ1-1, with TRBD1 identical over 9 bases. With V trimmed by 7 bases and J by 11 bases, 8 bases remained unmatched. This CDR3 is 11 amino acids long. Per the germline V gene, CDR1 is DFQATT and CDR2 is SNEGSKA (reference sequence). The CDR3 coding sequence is TGCAGTGGGAACCGGGACAGGGAGGCTTTCTTT. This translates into CSGNRDREAFF.

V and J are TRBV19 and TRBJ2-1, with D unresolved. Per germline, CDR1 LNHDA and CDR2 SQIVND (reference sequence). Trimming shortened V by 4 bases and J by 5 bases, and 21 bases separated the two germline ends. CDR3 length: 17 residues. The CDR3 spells CASSTLESSTKDNEQFF. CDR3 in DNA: TGTGCCAGTAGTACACTTGAGTCTTCGACCAAAGACAATGAGCAGTTCTTC.

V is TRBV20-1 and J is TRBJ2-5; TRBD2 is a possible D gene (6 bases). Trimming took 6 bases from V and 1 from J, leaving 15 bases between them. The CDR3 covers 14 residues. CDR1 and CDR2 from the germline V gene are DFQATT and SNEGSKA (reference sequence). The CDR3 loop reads CSAGPGRPQETQYF. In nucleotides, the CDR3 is TGCAGTGCCGGGCCCGGGAGACCCCAAGAGACCCAGTACTTC.

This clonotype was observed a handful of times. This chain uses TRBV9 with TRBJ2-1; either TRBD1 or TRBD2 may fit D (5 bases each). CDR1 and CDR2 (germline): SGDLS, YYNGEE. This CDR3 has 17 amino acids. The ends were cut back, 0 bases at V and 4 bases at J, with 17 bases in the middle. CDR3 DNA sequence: TGTGCCAGCAGCGTAGCGGGGCTGGCAGGGTTGTACAATGAGCAGTTCTTC. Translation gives CASSVAGLAGLYNEQFF.

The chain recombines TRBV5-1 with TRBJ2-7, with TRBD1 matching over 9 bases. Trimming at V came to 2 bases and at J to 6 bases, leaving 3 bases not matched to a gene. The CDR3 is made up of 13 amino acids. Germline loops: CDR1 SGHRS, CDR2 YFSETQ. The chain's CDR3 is CASSFTGGSEQYV. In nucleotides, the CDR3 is TGCGCCAGCAGCTTCACAGGGGGCAGCGAGCAGTACGTC.

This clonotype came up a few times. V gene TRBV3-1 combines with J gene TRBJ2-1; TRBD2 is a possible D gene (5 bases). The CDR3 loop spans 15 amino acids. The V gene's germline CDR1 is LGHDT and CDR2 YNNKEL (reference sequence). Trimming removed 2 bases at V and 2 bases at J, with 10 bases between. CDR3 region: CASSQRRGPYNEQFF. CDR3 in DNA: TGTGCCAGCAGCCAAAGGCGCGGGCCCTACAATGAGCAGTTCTTC.

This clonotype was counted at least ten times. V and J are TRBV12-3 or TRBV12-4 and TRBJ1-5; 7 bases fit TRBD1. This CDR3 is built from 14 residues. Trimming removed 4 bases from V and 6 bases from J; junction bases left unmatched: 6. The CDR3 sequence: CASSWDRLGQPQHF. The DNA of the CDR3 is TGTGCCAGCAGTTGGGACAGATTGGGTCAGCCCCAGCATTTT.

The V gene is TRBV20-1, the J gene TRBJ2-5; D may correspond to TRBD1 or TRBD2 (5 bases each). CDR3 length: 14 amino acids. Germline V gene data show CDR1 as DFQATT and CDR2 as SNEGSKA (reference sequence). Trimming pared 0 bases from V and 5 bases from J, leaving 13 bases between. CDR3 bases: TGCAGTGCTAGAGATTCCGGGGACCTGGAGACCCAGTACTTC. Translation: CSARDSGDLETQYF.

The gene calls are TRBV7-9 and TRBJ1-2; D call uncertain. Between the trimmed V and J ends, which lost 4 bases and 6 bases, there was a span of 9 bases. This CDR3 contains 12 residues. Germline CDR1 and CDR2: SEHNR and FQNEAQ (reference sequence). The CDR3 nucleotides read TGTGCCAGCAGCTCAGACATCGATGGCTACACCTTC. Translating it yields CASSSDIDGYTF.

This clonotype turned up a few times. The CDR3 region has the DNA TGCAGCGTGTTAAAGGGGGCCTACGAGCAGTACTTC. As protein: CSVLKGAYEQYF. The J gene is TRBJ2-7, the V gene TRBV29-1, with D perhaps matching TRBD1 (6 bases). Looked up from germline, CDR1 is SQVTM and CDR2 is ANQGSEA. The CDR3 has 12 amino acids. Trimming took off 6 bases at V and 2 bases at J, with 11 bases between the two ends.

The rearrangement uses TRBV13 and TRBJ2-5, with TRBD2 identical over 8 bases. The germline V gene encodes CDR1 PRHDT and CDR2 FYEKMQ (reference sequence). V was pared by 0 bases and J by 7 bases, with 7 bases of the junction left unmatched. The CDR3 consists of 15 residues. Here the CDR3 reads CASSLGRGGRPTQYF. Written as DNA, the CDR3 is TGTGCCAGCAGCTTAGGCCGGGGGGGTCGACCGACCCAGTACTTC.

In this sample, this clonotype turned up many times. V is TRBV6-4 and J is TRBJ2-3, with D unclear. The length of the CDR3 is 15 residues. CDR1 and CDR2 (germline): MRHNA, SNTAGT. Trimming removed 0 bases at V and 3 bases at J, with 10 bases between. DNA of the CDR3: TGTGCCAGCAGTGACTCGGTGGGAAGTACAGATACGCAGTATTTT. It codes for CASSDSVGSTDTQYF.

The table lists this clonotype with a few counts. This CDR3 is CASSPAGAYNEQFF. CDR3 DNA sequence: TGTGCCAGCAGCCCGGCCGGCGCCTACAATGAGCAGTTCTTC. This sequence joins TRBV3-1 and TRBJ2-1; no definite D call. CDR3 length: 14 amino acids. V was pared by 4 bases and J by 2 bases, with 9 bases between. The germline gives CDR1 LGHDT, CDR2 YNNKEL (reference sequence).

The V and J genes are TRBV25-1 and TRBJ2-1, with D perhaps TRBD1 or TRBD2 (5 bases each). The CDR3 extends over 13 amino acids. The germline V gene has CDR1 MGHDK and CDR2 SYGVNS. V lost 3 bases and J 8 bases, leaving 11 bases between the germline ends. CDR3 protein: CASSDGGIYEQFF. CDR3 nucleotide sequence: TGTGCCAGCAGTGATGGGGGTATCTATGAGCAGTTCTTC.

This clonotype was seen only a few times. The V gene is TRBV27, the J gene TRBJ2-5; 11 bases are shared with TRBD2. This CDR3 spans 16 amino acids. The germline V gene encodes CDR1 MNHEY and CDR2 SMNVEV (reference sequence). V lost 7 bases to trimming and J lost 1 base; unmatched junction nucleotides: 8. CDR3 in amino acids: CASTKRLAGPQETQYF. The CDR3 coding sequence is TGTGCCAGCACCAAACGACTAGCGGGGCCCCAAGAGACCCAGTACTTC.

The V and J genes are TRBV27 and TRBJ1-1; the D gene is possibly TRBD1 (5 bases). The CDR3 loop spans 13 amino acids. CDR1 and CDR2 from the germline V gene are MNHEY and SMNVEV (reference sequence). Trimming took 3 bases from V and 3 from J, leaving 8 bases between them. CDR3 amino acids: CASSFGGDTEAFF. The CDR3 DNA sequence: TGTGCCAGCAGTTTTGGGGGTGACACTGAAGCTTTCTTT.

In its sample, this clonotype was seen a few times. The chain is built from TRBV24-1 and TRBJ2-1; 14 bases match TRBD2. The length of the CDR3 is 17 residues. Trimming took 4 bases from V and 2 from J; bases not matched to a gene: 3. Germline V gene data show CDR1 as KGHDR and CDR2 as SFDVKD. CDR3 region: CATSEGLAGAAYNEQFF. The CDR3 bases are TGTGCCACCAGTGAGGGACTAGCGGGAGCGGCCTACAATGAGCAGTTCTTC.